This T cell receptor beta chain stems from a study of blood T cell repertoires in COVID-19 (TCRdb year 2020). Some background on the complete study: Collaborator samples came from the United States, Italy and Spain and covered acute and convalescent phases of COVID-19. The material from the prospective study consisted of cDNA or gDNA derived from T cells, B-cell-depleted T cells, or PBMCs. Deeply sampled blood TCRbeta repertoires from subjects exposed to, actively infected with, or recovered from COVID-19 were included in the dataset. A freely available public database, intended as a resource for researchers studying the immune response to SARS-CoV-2, is where the repertoires were released. Samples came from the ongoing ImmuneRACE study (first 160 participants) plus 1,254 subjects from 6 global collaborators. Sample metadata almost always included a de-identified subject ID, COVID-19 status, age in years and sex. Where available, HLA class I and class II types were obtained from metadata supplied by the sample provider rather than from assay-based typing. The study at large found these results: The amount of clinical and demographic metadata varied by source and participant and was provided uncurated.

Samples from volunteer blood donors who had recovered from COVID-19 were contributed by a second Seattle source. Whole blood was collected in K2EDTA tubes by collaborating institutions according to the institutions' own protocols. For TCRbeta analysis, collaborators shipped samples as frozen whole blood, isolated PBMCs, or DNA extracted from either of those sample types. For this clone: Its binding antigen is unknown. Per-nucleotide qualities are absent, and no much larger clonotype sits a single base away.

Taken from cysteine to phenylalanine, the CDR3 has 15 residues. Just the 45-base CDR3 DNA is kept, in frame starting at base 1. Clipping removes 6 bases from V and 8 bases from J, with 15 as the unmatched junction base count. The germline V gene (reference sequence) supplies CDR1 MNHEY and CDR2 SMNVEV. TCRbeta CDR3 regions were amplified from genomic DNA by means of the immunoSEQ Assay, a bias-controlled multiplex PCR. The published analysis was carried out like this. Nucleated cell counts per sample were estimated from amplification of reference gene primers within the assay. To quantify the absolute abundance of each unique TCRbeta CDR3 rearrangement, sequence reads were collapsed and filtered. For each sample, productive Simpson clonality was calculated as the square root of Simpson's diversity index over productive rearrangements. TCRdb retrieved this table from immuneACCESS and kept in-frame rearrangements only. Not all clones are present; in checked studies, unresolved V genes account for under half, and no reason is known for the remainder. The DNA gave D and trimming, while V, J and clone size come from that table. In this sample the table shows about 250,000 clones, around 84% of which occur a single time. More than 1.5% of the sample goes to the ten largest clones.

This receptor was obtained from a woman between 35 and 50 years old who had recovered from COVID-19. The sequencing sample was made of peripheral blood. The chain is encoded by TRBV27 joined to TRBJ1-2; the junction holds 7 bases that match TRBD1. The CDR3 amino acid sequence is: CASRVNRGGENGYTF. The nucleotide sequence is given as TGTGCCAGCAGGGTGAACAGGGGAGGAGAGAACGGCTACACCTTC.